Sequencing of this T cell receptor beta chain was carried out in a study of untreated major depressive disorder. Broader study findings: CD4+ T cells from depressed patients used TRBV05-01 (Vbeta 5.1) more often than controls. The small study sample limits how generally findings apply.

Participants with major medical conditions, Axis I/II comorbidities, regular medication or illicit drug use were excluded. Typically roughly 95% of enriched cells were CD4+. The CDR3 contains 13 residues. The germline CDR1 and CDR2 sequences are SGHTS and YDEGEE. Trimming cost V 1 base and J 9 bases; bases outside gene matches: 5. This clone was seen only once. What it binds is unknown. The table came from immunoSEQ multiplex PCR; TCRdb's copy has only in-frame clones and leaves some out. The data hold 20,000 or so clones, with approximately 87% observed a single time. The clonotype comes from a woman aged 25 to 45 in good health. Input material: CD4+ T cells from PBMCs. The J gene is TRBJ2-3, the V gene TRBV5-8; 7 bases are shared with TRBD1. CDR3 region: CASSLPGQVTQYF. CDR3 bases: TGTGCCAGCAGCTTGCCCGGACAGGTGACGCAGTATTTT.